Following are 21 T cell receptor beta chains from one sample sequenced in a study of shared clonotypes between healthy human individuals. The data were produced by immunoSEQ multiplex PCR, yet TCRdb's version contains in-frame clones alone and is incomplete. Counted here are around 350,000 clones, around 70% occurring once; the ten biggest clones make up 10%. The sequencing sample was made of memory CD4+ T cells sorted from blood. As to subset: CD45RA-negative fraction. Receptor source: a man in his thirties or forties in good health.

This clone was picked up a small number of times. The genes are TRBV7-6 and TRBJ2-3; D is tentatively TRBD1 or TRBD2 (6 bases each). The CDR3 is made up of 18 amino acids. Per the germline V gene, CDR1 is SGHVS and CDR2 is FNYEAQ. Trimming removed 5 bases at V and 0 bases at J, with 21 bases between. As DNA, the CDR3 is TGTGCCAGCAGCCCCGGGGGCGGGGCGGTGGGTAGCACAGATACGCAGTATTTT. Protein sequence: CASSPGGGAVGSTDTQYF. Combining the CDR3 with reference TRBV7-6 and TRBJ2-3 gives the whole variable domain GAGVSQSPRYKVTKRGQDVALRCDPISGHVSLYWYRQALGQGPEFLTYFNYEAQQDKSGLPNDRFSAERPEGSISTLTIQRTEQRDSAMYRCASSPGGGAVGSTDTQYFGPGTRLTVL.

CDR3 sequence reads: CASSLTGPPDEQYF. Written as DNA, the CDR3 is TGTGCCAGCAGCTTAACCGGTCCGCCGGACGAGCAGTACTTC. The chain links TRBV7-9 to TRBJ2-7, with no clear D. The CDR3 has 14 residues. CDR1 SEHNR and CDR2 FQNEAQ come from the germline V gene (reference sequence). V dropped 2 bases and J dropped 5 bases, with 13 bases sitting between them.

The rearrangement joins TRBV15 to TRBJ2-3, with 8 bases matching TRBD1. Trimming took 3 bases from V and 0 from J; bases not matched to a gene: 5. The CDR3 contains 16 residues. Germline loops: CDR1 LNHNV, CDR2 YYDKDF (reference sequence). The CDR3 region has the DNA TGTGCCACCAGCAGGGCGGACAGGGCAAGCACAGATACGCAGTATTTT. This translates into CATSRADRASTDTQYF.

The rearrangement links TRBV19 to TRBJ1-2; tentative D call: TRBD1 (6 bases). Germline V gene lookup returns CDR1 LNHDA and CDR2 SQIVND (reference sequence). This CDR3 region has 14 residues. With 4 bases removed from V and 5 bases from J, the gap between germline ends came to 14 bases. CDR3 in amino acids: CASSTWTDLYGYTF. CDR3 in DNA: TGTGCCAGTAGTACCTGGACAGACCTATATGGCTACACCTTC.

The chain's CDR3 is CASSRSPTYQNEQFF. CDR3 sequence (DNA): TGTGCCAGCAGCCGATCACCAACATACCAGAATGAGCAGTTCTTC. This chain links TRBV11-2 with TRBJ2-1; the D is unclear. The CDR3 totals 15 residues. Trimming stripped 5 bases from V and 7 bases from J, with 18 bases between. The germline gives CDR1 SGHAT, CDR2 FQNNGV.

The chain joins TRBV4-2 to TRBJ1-3, with no clear D. The CDR3 consists of 16 residues. Germline V gene lookup returns CDR1 LGHNA and CDR2 YNFKEQ. The germline V and J ends were trimmed by 4 bases and 0 bases, with 13 bases remaining between them. The CDR3 sequence: CASSLKSPFSGNTIYF. CDR3 DNA: TGTGCCAGCAGCCTAAAGTCCCCATTCTCTGGAAACACCATATATTTT.

This clone was seen at least ten times. The chain joins TRBV25-1 to TRBJ2-2, with TRBD1 identical over 10 bases. The CDR3 is made up of 16 amino acids. V lost 6 bases to trimming and J lost 7 bases; unmatched junction nucleotides: 11. Germline V CDR1 and CDR2: MGHDK, SYGVNS. CDR3 sequence reads: CASRDGTGEQGGELFF. DNA of the CDR3: TGTGCCAGCAGAGACGGGACAGGGGAGCAGGGCGGGGAGCTGTTTTTT.

The chain combines TRBV14 with TRBJ1-6; 9 nucleotides agree with TRBD1. Germline CDR1 SGHDN, CDR2 FVKESK. The V gene end was trimmed by 1 base and the J gene end by 7 bases; junction bases not matched to a gene: 17. The CDR3 loop spans 20 amino acids. The CDR3 DNA is TGTGCCAGCAGCCAAGGCTCGGGACAGGGAGTAGACGGTCTCAATTCACCCCTCCACTTT. Amino acids: CASSQGSGQGVDGLNSPLHF.

This clone was detected a few times. The V gene is TRBV5-1, the J gene TRBJ2-7; 7 bases match TRBD1. This CDR3 comprises 13 residues. Germline V lookup: CDR1 SGHRS, CDR2 YFSETQ. V trimming: 3 bases; J trimming: 6 bases; junction bases outside the gene matches: 6. CDR3 region: CASSSQGYGEQYF. The CDR3 DNA reads TGCGCCAGCAGCTCACAGGGGTACGGCGAGCAGTACTTC.

This clone was observed a few times. This sample includes further DNA sequences coding for the same CDR3. The rearrangement joins TRBV5-6 to TRBJ2-7; D is unresolved. Deletions cut 3 bases from V and 1 base from J, with 2 bases between. This CDR3 has 11 amino acids. Germline V gene data show CDR1 as SGHDT and CDR2 as YYEEEE. CDR3 bases: TGTGCCAGCAGCTCGTCCTACGAGCAGTACTTC. Translation gives CASSSSYEQYF.

J is TRBJ2-1 and V is TRBV9, with a possible D match to TRBD1 (7 bases). This CDR3 has 14 residues. The germline V and J ends were trimmed by 4 bases and 2 bases, with 10 bases remaining between them. Per the germline V gene, CDR1 is SGDLS and CDR2 is YYNGEE. CDR3 nucleotide sequence: TGTGCCAGCAGCCGGAGGGGGCCCTACAATGAGCAGTTCTTC. It encodes CASSRRGPYNEQFF.

V and J are TRBV5-1 and TRBJ1-5, with D uncertain. This CDR3 has 13 residues. CDR1 and CDR2 (germline): SGHRS, YFSETQ. V was clipped by 0 bases and J by 5 bases, with 6 bases between them. The CDR3 reads CASSLDPDQPQHF. The CDR3 nucleotides read TGCGCCAGCAGCTTGGACCCTGATCAGCCCCAGCATTTT. Based on the CDR3 plus reference TRBV5-1 and TRBJ1-5, the full variable domain is KAGVTQTPRYLIKTRGQQVTLSCSPISGHRSVSWYQQTPGQGLQFLFEYFSETQRNKGNFPGRFSGRQFSNSRSEMNVSTLELGDSALYLCASSLDPDQPQHFGDGTRLSIL.

The rearrangement links TRBV4-1 to TRBJ1-2; D unresolved. The V end lost 2 bases, the J end lost 3 bases, and 16 bases lay between the germline ends. The CDR3 has 16 residues. Germline loops: CDR1 MGHRA, CDR2 YSYEKL. The CDR3 protein is CASSQISKTPDYGYTF. In nucleotides, the CDR3 is TGCGCCAGCAGCCAAATATCGAAAACCCCGGACTATGGCTACACCTTC.

This clone has just a few counts. This chain connects TRBV18 to TRBJ2-3, with 10 positions matching TRBD2. Trimming cost V 5 bases and J 10 bases; bases outside gene matches: 12. The CDR3 spans 15 residues. Germline CDR1 and CDR2: KGHSH and LQKENI. The DNA for the CDR3 is TGTGCCAGCTCAAAAGCGGGAGGGCCCGGGCTAGCGCAGTATTTT. Translated, it gives CASSKAGGPGLAQYF.

The rearrangement joins TRBV14 to TRBJ2-7, with D perhaps matching TRBD1 (6 bases). The CDR3 spans 15 residues. V was pared by 10 bases and J by 0 bases, with 19 bases between. The germline gives CDR1 SGHDN, CDR2 FVKESK. For the CDR3, the DNA is TGTGCCATCCCGAAGAGTGGACAGTTCTCCTACGAGCAGTACTTC. This encodes CAIPKSGQFSYEQYF.

This clone has a single count. J is TRBJ2-1 and V is TRBV7-3, with D uncertain. Per germline, CDR1 SGHTA and CDR2 FQGTGA. V dropped 5 bases and J dropped 8 bases, with 10 bases sitting between them. The CDR3 contains 12 residues. CDR3 in amino acids: CASSLTPYEQFF. CDR3 DNA sequence: TGTGCCAGCAGCCTGACACCCTATGAGCAGTTCTTC.

The chain is built from TRBV27 and TRBJ1-4, with TRBD1 identical over 9 bases. CDR3 length: 18 residues. V lost 2 bases to trimming and J lost 6 bases; unmatched junction nucleotides: 13. CDR1 is MNHEY and CDR2 is SMNVEV in the germline V gene (reference sequence). CDR3 protein: CASSLIDDRGGNDEKLFF. The DNA of the CDR3 is TGTGCCAGCAGTTTAATCGATGACAGGGGGGGTAATGATGAAAAACTGTTTTTT.

Points on this clone: This same CDR3 is encoded by further DNA sequences in the sample. The V gene is TRBV29-1, the J gene TRBJ2-7; TRBD1 aligns across 10 bases. The CDR3 spans 13 residues. Germline V gives CDR1 SQVTM, CDR2 ANQGSEA. V trimming: 4 bases; J trimming: 6 bases; junction bases outside the gene matches: 6. CDR3: CSVVGQGLSEQYF. CDR3 sequence (DNA): TGCAGCGTTGTGGGACAGGGGTTATCCGAGCAGTACTTC.

This clone turned up a few times. V is TRBV30 and J is TRBJ1-1; D uncertain. This CDR3 has 11 residues. V was pared by 4 bases and J by 1 base, with 4 bases between. The germline V gene encodes CDR1 GTSNPN and CDR2 SVGIG (reference sequence). CDR3 in DNA: TGTGCCTGGATAAGGAACACTGAAGCTTTCTTT. This sequence encodes CAWIRNTEAFF.

The genes are TRBV10-3 and TRBJ2-5; TRBD1 aligns across 8 bases. The germline gives CDR1 ENHRY, CDR2 SYGVKD. V gave up 5 bases and J gave up 3 bases; unmatched junction bases: 8. This CDR3 spans 15 amino acids. The CDR3, as DNA: TGTGCCATCAGTTCGGCGGACAGGGTAGAAGAGACCCAGTACTTC. It yields the protein CAISSADRVEETQYF.

The chain combines TRBV10-3 with TRBJ2-7; the match to TRBD1 covers 11 bases. Unmatched junction bases numbered 7, after V lost 6 bases and J lost 3 bases. CDR3 length: 15 amino acids. Germline V gives CDR1 ENHRY, CDR2 SYGVKD. CDR3 DNA: TGTGCCATCAGAGGGACAGGGGGACGGCGCTACGAGCAGTACTTC. Residues: CAIRGTGGRRYEQYF.